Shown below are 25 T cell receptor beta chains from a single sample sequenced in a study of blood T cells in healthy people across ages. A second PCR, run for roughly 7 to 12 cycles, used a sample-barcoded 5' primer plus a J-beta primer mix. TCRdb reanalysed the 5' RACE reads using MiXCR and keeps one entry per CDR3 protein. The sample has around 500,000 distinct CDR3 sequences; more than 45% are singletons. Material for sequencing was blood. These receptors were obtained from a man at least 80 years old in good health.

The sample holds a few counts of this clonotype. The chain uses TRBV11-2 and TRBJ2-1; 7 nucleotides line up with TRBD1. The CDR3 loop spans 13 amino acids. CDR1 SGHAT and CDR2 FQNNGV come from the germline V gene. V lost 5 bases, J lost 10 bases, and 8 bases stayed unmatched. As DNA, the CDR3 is TGTGCCAGCAGCCCTCAAGGGGGACAGGAGCAGTTCTTC. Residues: CASSPQGGQEQFF.

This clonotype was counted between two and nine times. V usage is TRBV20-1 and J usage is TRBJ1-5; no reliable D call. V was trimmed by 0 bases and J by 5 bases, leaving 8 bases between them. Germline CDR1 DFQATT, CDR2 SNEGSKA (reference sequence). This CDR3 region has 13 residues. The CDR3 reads CSAREPEDQPQHF. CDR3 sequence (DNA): TGCAGTGCTAGAGAACCGGAAGATCAGCCCCAGCATTTT.

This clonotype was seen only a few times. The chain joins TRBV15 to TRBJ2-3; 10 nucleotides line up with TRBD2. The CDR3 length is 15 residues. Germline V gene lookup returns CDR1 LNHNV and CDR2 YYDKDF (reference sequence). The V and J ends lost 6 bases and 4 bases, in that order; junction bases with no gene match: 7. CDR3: CATRGTSGTADTQYF. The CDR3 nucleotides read TGTGCCACCAGAGGTACTAGCGGGACGGCAGATACGCAGTATTTT.

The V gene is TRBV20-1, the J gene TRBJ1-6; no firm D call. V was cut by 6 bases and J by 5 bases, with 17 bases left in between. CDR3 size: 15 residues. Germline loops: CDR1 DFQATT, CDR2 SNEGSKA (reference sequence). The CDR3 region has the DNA TGCAGTGCCCCCCAGGTCGGGCCCAATAATTCACCCCTCCACTTT. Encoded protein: CSAPQVGPNNSPLHF.

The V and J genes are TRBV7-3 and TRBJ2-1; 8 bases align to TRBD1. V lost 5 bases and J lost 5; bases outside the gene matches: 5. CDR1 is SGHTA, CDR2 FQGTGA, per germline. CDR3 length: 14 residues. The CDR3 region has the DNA TGTGCCAGCAGCATACAGGGGGGCGACAATGAGCAGTTCTTC. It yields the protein CASSIQGGDNEQFF.

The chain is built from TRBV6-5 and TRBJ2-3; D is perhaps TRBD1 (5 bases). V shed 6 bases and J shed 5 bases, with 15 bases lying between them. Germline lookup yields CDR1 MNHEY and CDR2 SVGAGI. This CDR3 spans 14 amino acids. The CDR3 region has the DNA TGTGCCAGCAGGTCCTCAGGGTGGGAAGATACGCAGTATTTT. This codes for CASRSSGWEDTQYF.

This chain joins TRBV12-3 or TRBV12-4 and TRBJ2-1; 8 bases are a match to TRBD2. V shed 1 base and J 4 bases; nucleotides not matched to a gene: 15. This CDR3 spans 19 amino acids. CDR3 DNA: TGTGCCAGCAGTTTAGTATCCCGGGGATTAGCGGGGTCTTACAATGAGCAGTTCTTC. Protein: CASSLVSRGLAGSYNEQFF.

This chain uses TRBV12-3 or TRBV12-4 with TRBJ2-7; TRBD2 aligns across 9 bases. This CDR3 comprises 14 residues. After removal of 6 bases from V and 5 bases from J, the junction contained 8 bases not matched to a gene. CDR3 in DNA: TGTGCCAGCAGCCGGACTAGCGTTGTTGACGAGCAGTACTTC. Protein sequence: CASSRTSVVDEQYF.

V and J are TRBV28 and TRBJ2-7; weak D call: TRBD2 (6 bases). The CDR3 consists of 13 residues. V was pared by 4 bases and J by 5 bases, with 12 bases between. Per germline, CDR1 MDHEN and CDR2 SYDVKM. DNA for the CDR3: TGTGCCAGCAGTTCCGGGACTTTCCACGAGCAGTACTTC. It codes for CASSSGTFHEQYF.

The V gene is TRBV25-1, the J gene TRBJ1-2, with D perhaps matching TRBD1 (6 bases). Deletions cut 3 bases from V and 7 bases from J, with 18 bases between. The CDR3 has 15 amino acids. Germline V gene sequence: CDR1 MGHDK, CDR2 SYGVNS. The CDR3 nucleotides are TGTGCCAGCAGTGAGCTTCGGGGGCCAGATGGTGGCTACACCTTC. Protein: CASSELRGPDGGYTF.

CDR3 amino acids: CSALKPGAGVRSYEQYF. CDR3 sequence (DNA): TGCAGTGCTCTTAAGCCAGGGGCGGGGGTCCGCTCCTACGAGCAGTACTTC. The chain is built from TRBV20-1 and TRBJ2-7, with D possibly matching TRBD2 (7 bases). From germline, CDR1 is DFQATT and CDR2 SNEGSKA (reference sequence). The ends were cut back, 5 bases at V and 0 bases at J, with 23 bases in the middle. CDR3 length equals 17 residues.

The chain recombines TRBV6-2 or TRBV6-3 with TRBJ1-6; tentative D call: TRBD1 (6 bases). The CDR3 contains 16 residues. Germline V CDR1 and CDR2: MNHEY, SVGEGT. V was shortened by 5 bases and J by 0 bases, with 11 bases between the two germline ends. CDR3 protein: CASSPETGSYNSPLHF. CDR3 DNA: TGTGCCAGCAGTCCTGAGACAGGCTCCTATAATTCACCCCTCCACTTT.

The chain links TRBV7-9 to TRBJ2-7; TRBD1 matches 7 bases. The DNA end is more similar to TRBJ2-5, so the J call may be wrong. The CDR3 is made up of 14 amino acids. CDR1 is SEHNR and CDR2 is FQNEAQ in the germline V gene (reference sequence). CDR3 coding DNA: TGTGCCAGCAGCCTCCAACAGGGGATGGAGACCCAGTACTTC. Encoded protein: CASSLQQGMETQYF.

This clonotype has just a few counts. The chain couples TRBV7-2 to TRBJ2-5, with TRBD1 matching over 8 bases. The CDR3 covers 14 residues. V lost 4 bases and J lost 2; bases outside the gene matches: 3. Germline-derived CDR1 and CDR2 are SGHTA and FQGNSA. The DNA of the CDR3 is TGTGCCAGCAGCTCGACAGGGGTTCAAGAGACCCAGTACTTC. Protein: CASSSTGVQETQYF.

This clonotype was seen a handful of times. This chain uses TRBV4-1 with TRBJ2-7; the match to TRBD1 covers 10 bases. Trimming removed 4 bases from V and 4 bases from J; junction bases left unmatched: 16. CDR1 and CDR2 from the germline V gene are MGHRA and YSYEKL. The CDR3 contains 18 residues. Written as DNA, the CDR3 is TGCGCCAGCAGCCCGTTATTCTCGACAGGGGGCTCCTTGTACGAGCAGTACTTC. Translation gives CASSPLFSTGGSLYEQYF.

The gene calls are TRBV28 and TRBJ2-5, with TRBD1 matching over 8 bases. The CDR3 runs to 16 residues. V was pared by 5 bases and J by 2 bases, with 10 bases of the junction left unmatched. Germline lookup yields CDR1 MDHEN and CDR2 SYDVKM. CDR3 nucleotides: TGTGCCAGCAGTCCTGACAGGGGCGGTGGTCAAGAGACCCAGTACTTC. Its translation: CASSPDRGGGQETQYF. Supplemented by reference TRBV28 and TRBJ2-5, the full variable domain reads DVKVTQSSRYLVKRTGEKVFLECVQDMDHENMFWYRQDPGLGLRLIYFSYDVKMKEKGDIPEGYSVSREKKERFSLILESASTNQTSMYLCASSPDRGGGQETQYFGPGTRLLVL.

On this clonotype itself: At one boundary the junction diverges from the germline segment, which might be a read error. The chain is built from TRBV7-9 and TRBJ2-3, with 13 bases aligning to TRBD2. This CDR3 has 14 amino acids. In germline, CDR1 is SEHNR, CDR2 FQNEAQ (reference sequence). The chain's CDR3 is CASSRTSGGDTRYF. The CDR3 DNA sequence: TGTGCCAGCAGCAGGACTAGCGGGGGAGATACGCGGTATTTT. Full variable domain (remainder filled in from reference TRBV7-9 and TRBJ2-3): DTGVSQNPRHKITKRGQNVTFRCDPISEHNRLYWYRQTLGQGPEFLTYFQNEAQLEKSRLLSDRFSAERPKGSFSTLEIQRTEQGDSAMYLCASSRTSGGDTRYFGPGTRLTVL.

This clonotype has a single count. CDR3: CASSLQLGVEGYTF. The DNA for the CDR3 is TGTGCCAGCAGCTTACAGCTGGGGGTAGAAGGCTACACCTTC. V gene TRBV7-2 combines with J gene TRBJ1-2; possible D gene TRBD1, 5 bases. CDR3 size: 14 residues. Germline CDR1 SGHTA, CDR2 FQGNSA. Deletions cut 2 bases from V and 8 bases from J, with 15 bases between.

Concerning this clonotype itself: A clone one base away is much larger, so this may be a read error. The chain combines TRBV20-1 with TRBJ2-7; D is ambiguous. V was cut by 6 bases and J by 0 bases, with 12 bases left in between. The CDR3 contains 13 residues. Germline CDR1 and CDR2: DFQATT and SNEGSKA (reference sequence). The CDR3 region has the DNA TGCAGTGCCCCACGGTGCAGCTCCTACGAGCAGTACTTC. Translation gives CSAPRCSSYEQYF.

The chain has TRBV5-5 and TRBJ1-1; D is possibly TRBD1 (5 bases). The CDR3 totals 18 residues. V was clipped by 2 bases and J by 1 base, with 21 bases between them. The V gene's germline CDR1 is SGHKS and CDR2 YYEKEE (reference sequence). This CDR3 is CASSFGAHRDGGNTEAFF. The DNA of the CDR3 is TGTGCCAGCAGCTTTGGGGCCCATCGGGATGGGGGGAACACTGAAGCTTTCTTT.

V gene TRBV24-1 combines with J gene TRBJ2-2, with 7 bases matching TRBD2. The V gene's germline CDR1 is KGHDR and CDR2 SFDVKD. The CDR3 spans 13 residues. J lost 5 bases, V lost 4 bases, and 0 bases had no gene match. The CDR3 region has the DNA TGTGCCACCAGTGAGGGGGGGACCGGGGAGCTGTTTTTT. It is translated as CATSEGGTGELFF.

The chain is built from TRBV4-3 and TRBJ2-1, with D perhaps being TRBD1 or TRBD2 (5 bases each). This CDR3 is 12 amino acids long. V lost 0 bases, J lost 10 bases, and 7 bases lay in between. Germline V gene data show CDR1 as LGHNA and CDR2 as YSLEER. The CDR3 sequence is CASSQEWGEQFF. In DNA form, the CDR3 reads TGCGCCAGCAGCCAAGAGTGGGGGGAGCAGTTCTTC.

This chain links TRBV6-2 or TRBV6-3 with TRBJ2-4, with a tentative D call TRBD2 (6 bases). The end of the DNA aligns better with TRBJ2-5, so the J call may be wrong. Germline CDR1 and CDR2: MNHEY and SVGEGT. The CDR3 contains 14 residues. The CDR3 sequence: CASSRGTEQETQYF. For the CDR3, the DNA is TGTGCCAGCAGTCGTGGGACTGAGCAAGAGACCCAGTACTTC.

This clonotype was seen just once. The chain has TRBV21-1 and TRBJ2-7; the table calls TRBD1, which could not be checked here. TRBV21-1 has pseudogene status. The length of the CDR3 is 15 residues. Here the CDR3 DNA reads TGTGCCAGCAGCAAAAGTACAGGGGTCAACGACAAGCAGTACTTC. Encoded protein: CASSKSTGVNDKQYF.

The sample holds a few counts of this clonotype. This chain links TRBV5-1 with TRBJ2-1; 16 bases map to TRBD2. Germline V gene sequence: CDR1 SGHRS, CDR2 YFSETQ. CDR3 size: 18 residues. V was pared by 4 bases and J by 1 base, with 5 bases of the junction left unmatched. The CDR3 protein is CASSPGTSGRVSYNEQFF. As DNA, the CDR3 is TGCGCCAGCAGCCCCGGGACTAGCGGGAGGGTATCCTACAATGAGCAGTTCTTC.